The rows below give T cell receptor beta chains drawn from one sample of a study of T-cell reconstitution after alpha-beta-depleted transplantation in children. One entry per CDR3 protein, called by TCRdb with MiXCR from the PCR reads. The sample records about 610,000 distinct CDR3 sequences, 8% to 11% being singletons. Specimen: PBMCs from the stem cell graft donor, collected from the stem cell graft. The receptor set was obtained from a human donor who donated a stem cell graft to a child with acute myeloid leukemia. CDR3s include the opening cysteine and the closing phenylalanine or tryptophan. D genes are given only for firm matches. Where a row states a size, it is once, few, many or the class of an expanded clone; other rows omit it.

v_call,j_call,clone_size,d_call,cdr3_nt,cdr3_aa
TRBV7-2,TRBJ2-1,many,TRBD2,TGTGCCAGCAGCTTACTAGCGGGAGGTCGGCAGTTCTTC,CASSLLAGGRQFF
TRBV20-1,TRBJ2-7,NA,TRBD2,TGCAGTGCTTCTTCGGGACTAGCGGACGAGCAGTACTTC,CSASSGLADEQYF
TRBV20-1,TRBJ1-5,many,NA,TGCAGTGCCCCGGGGTCGGGGGGGAACAATCAGCCCCAGCATTTT,CSAPGSGGNNQPQHF
TRBV4-3,TRBJ1-2,NA,NA,TGCGCCAGCAGCCAAGATCTGGCAGAAGATAACTATGGCTACACCTTC,CASSQDLAEDNYGYTF
TRBV20-1,TRBJ2-3,many,NA,TGCAGTGCTCCGGCGTTCGGCACAGATACGCAGTATTTT,CSAPAFGTDTQYF
TRBV27,TRBJ1-5,NA,NA,TGTGCCACTGGCAATGATGTAGCCCAGCATTTT,CATGNDVAQHF
TRBV7-9,TRBJ2-3,few,TRBD2,TGTGCCAGCAGCCCCAACGCGATAGCGGGGACAGATACGCAGTATTTT,CASSPNAIAGTDTQYF
TRBV20-1,TRBJ2-7,NA,NA,TGCAGTGCTGCGAGGGACATCCTCTCCTACGAGCAGTACTTC,CSAARDILSYEQYF
TRBV5-1,TRBJ1-5,NA,NA,TGCGCCAGCAGCTTGGAGGCAGGGGCAGAGCCCCAGCATTTT,CASSLEAGAEPQHF
TRBV7-6,TRBJ2-7,many,TRBD1,TGCGCCAGCAGCTTGGGACAGGGATCTTCCTACGAGCAGTACTTC,CASSLGQGSSYEQYF
TRBV12-3/TRBV12-4,TRBJ2-5,few,NA,TGTGCCAGCCCCTTTTCTCCATTGAGAATACGGGAGAAGGGAGAGACCCAGTACTTC,CASPFSPLRIREKGETQYF
TRBV3-1,TRBJ2-1,many,NA,TGTGCCAGCAGCCCCGGAGGGGCCAAATTCAATGAGCAGTTCTTC,CASSPGGAKFNEQFF
TRBV20-1,TRBJ2-1,many,NA,TGCAGTGCCCTAGCTACTAGGAAACGCGAATATGAGCAGTTCTTC,CSALATRKREYEQFF
TRBV9,TRBJ2-3,NA,TRBD2,TGTGCCAGCAGCGTAGAGACTAGCGGGAGTATCGCAGATACGCAGTATTTT,CASSVETSGSIADTQYF
TRBV7-2,TRBJ2-5,NA,TRBD2,TGTGCCAGCAGCTTAAGACTAGCGGGAGTGGCCCAGTACTTC,CASSLRLAGVAQYF
TRBV20-1,TRBJ2-3,many,NA,TGCAGTGCTAGGTCGCAATTCCTAACTAGCACAGATACGCAGTATTTT,CSARSQFLTSTDTQYF
TRBV10-1,TRBJ1-4,NA,TRBD1,TGCGCCAGCAGAGGACAGGGGTACAATCACCGGTTTTTT,CASRGQGYNHRFF
TRBV4-3,TRBJ2-7,few,NA,TGCGCCAGCAGCCAAAGGAGGGAAGTCTACTACGAGCAGTACTTC,CASSQRREVYYEQYF
TRBV20-1,TRBJ1-2,few,TRBD1,TGCAGTGCTAGAGAAGGGGGCTCATGGGGCTACACCTTC,CSAREGGSWGYTF
TRBV6-5,TRBJ1-4,few,NA,TGTGCCAGCAGTTACGTCTCCGGGACAACTAATGAAAAACTGTTTTTT,CASSYVSGTTNEKLFF
TRBV24-1,TRBJ2-1,many,NA,TGTGCCACCACCCCCGGACTTCACAATGAGCAGTTCTTC,CATTPGLHNEQFF
TRBV20-1,TRBJ2-3,many,NA,TGCAGTGCAAGACTATCAGATACGCAGTATTTT,CSARLSDTQYF
TRBV20-1,TRBJ1-6,many,NA,TGCAGTGCTAGAGATGGAGGCTCCTATAATTCACCCCTCCACTTT,CSARDGGSYNSPLHF
TRBV28,TRBJ2-7,many,NA,TGTGCCAGCAGTTCCCCGCCCGGGGGAGGCAGGGGGTTCGCCTACGAGCAGTACTTC,CASSSPPGGGRGFAYEQYF
TRBV12-3/TRBV12-4,TRBJ2-1,NA,TRBD2,TGTGCCAGCAGTCCCCGACTAGCAGAGACCTACAATGAGCAGTTCTTC,CASSPRLAETYNEQFF
TRBV7-3,TRBJ2-3,NA,NA,TGTGCCAGCAGCTCCTCCTTTAGAGCGGCGGATACGCAGTATTTT,CASSSSFRAADTQYF
TRBV29-1,TRBJ2-7,NA,TRBD1,TGCAGCGTTGATGGACAGGGTTTCGAGCAGTACTTC,CSVDGQGFEQYF
TRBV11-3,TRBJ2-1,few,TRBD1,TGTGCCAGCAGCTTAGGGGGACAGGGGGCGAATGAGCAGTTCTTC,CASSLGGQGANEQFF
TRBV7-8,TRBJ1-1,few,NA,TGTGCCAGCAGCCTCCAGTACGGTGAAGCTTTCTTT,CASSLQYGEAFF
TRBV6-5,TRBJ2-7,many,NA,TGTGCCAGCAGTTACGGAACCTACGAGCAGTACTTC,CASSYGTYEQYF
TRBV7-8,TRBJ2-1,NA,TRBD2,TGTGCCAGCAGCTTAGTGACCGGCACTAGCGGGGTCAGAGGTCTCGATGAGCAGTTCTTC,CASSLVTGTSGVRGLDEQFF
TRBV28,TRBJ2-7,NA,TRBD2,TGTGCCAGCAGTTTTAGTGGACTAGCGAGATACGAGCAGTACTTC,CASSFSGLARYEQYF
TRBV6-1,TRBJ2-2,NA,TRBD2,TGTGCCAGCAAAAGCCCTCAGGCGGGAGACACCGGGGAGCTGTTTTTT,CASKSPQAGDTGELFF
TRBV7-9,TRBJ2-7,few,NA,TGTGCCAGCAGCTTGGGGGGAGGTCTGTTCGAGCAGTACTTC,CASSLGGGLFEQYF
TRBV10-3,TRBJ1-3,NA,NA,TGTACCCTCAGTTTGGGGTTGGGCCGGACTTGGTCTGGAAACACCATATATTTT,CTLSLGLGRTWSGNTIYF
TRBV20-1,TRBJ2-1,NA,TRBD2,TGCAGTGCTAGGGGACTAGCGGGAGGGCCGGGGCAGTTCTTC,CSARGLAGGPGQFF
TRBV5-1,TRBJ2-3,many,NA,TGCGCCAGCAGCTTGGCCCTAGGCACAGATACGCAGTATTTT,CASSLALGTDTQYF
TRBV5-1,TRBJ2-1,NA,TRBD2,TGCGCCAGCAGCTTCCCTACAGAGGCGGGAGAGATAACATACTCCTACAATGAGCAGTTCTTC,CASSFPTEAGEITYSYNEQFF
TRBV6-2/TRBV6-3,TRBJ2-3,NA,NA,TGTGCCAGCAGCCCGGCGAATACGCAGTATTTT,CASSPANTQYF
TRBV9,TRBJ2-7,many,NA,TGTGCCAGCAGCGTAGGCGGATCGGGAGAGCAGTACTTC,CASSVGGSGEQYF
TRBV6-2/TRBV6-3,TRBJ2-2,NA,TRBD2,TGTGCCAGCAGCTTCTCTCCAGCGGGAGAGGACACCGGGGAGCTGTTTTTT,CASSFSPAGEDTGELFF
TRBV5-1,TRBJ2-5,many,NA,TGCGCCAGCAGAAGGACACCTAAAGAGACCCAGTACTTC,CASRRTPKETQYF
TRBV7-9,TRBJ2-5,many,TRBD2,TGTGCCAGCAGCCCGAGGCGGGGGGAAGAGACCCAGTACTTC,CASSPRRGEETQYF
TRBV12-3/TRBV12-4,TRBJ2-4,NA,NA,TGTGCCAGCAGTTTAGCGGGAGCGACCTTAAACATTCAGTACTTC,CASSLAGATLNIQYF
TRBV28,TRBJ2-1,many,TRBD2,TGTGCCAGCAGCCGTGGGACTAGCGGGAGGGCCTACAATGAGCAGTTCTTC,CASSRGTSGRAYNEQFF
TRBV27,TRBJ2-1,few,TRBD2,TGTGCCAGCTCGACCGCAGGGTTTCTTGGACTAGCGGGAATGTTCCATGAGCAGTTCTTC,CASSTAGFLGLAGMFHEQFF
TRBV19,TRBJ1-1,few,NA,TGTGCCAGTAGATCCCCCGGGGTTATGGCTGAAGCTTTCTTT,CASRSPGVMAEAFF
TRBV7-2,TRBJ1-4,many,NA,TGTGCCAGCAGCTTAGTTGCGGGAAGGAGTTATGAAAAACTGTTTTTT,CASSLVAGRSYEKLFF
TRBV7-9,TRBJ2-1,many,NA,TGTGCCAGCAGCCCCACCCATGAGCAGTTCTTC,CASSPTHEQFF
TRBV10-3,TRBJ1-3,NA,NA,TGTGCCATCAGGGTCCTCTCTGGAAACACCATATATTTT,CAIRVLSGNTIYF
TRBV6-2/TRBV6-3,TRBJ2-2,many,NA,TGTGCCAGCCACAGGACACAACGCACCGGGGAGCTGTTTTTT,CASHRTQRTGELFF
TRBV9,TRBJ1-5,few,TRBD1,TGTGCCAGCAGCCGTGGGACAGGGTATAGCAATCAGCCCCAGCATTTT,CASSRGTGYSNQPQHF
TRBV4-3,TRBJ2-2,many,NA,TGCGCCAGCAGCCGCTCCCGAGACGGGGAGCTGTTTTTT,CASSRSRDGELFF
TRBV4-2,TRBJ2-1,many,NA,TGTGCCAGCAGCCAAGATATTTCGGGGGATGAGCAGTTCTTC,CASSQDISGDEQFF
TRBV28,TRBJ1-2,few,NA,TGTGCCAGCAGTAGCCCCCGGGGGGGTGCCTATGGCTACACCTTC,CASSSPRGGAYGYTF
TRBV20-1,TRBJ2-5,few,TRBD2,TGCAGTGCTAGAGATGCCGGGACTAGCGGATACCAAGAGACCCAGTACTTC,CSARDAGTSGYQETQYF
TRBV3-1,TRBJ2-1,many,TRBD2,TGTGCCAGCAGCCAAGATCCACACTTGGCGGGAGTGGGGAATGAGCAGTTCTTC,CASSQDPHLAGVGNEQFF
TRBV20-1,TRBJ2-3,many,NA,TGCAGTGCTCCGAAGTACTCGGGTGGGGATACGCAGTATTTT,CSAPKYSGGDTQYF
TRBV20-1,TRBJ2-1,few,NA,TGCGGAGGAAAGTCCTACAATGAGCAGTTCTTC,CGGKSYNEQFF
TRBV7-9,TRBJ2-5,many,TRBD2,TGTGCCAGCAGCCCCCAAAGGCTAGCGGGAGCTGTAGAGACCCAGTACTTC,CASSPQRLAGAVETQYF